The 2 T cell receptor beta chains presented below share a single source sample, sequenced in a study of PD-L1 blockade in urothelial cancer. Produced via immunoSEQ multiplex PCR; TCRdb's table is partial and in-frame only. The sample consists of some 77,000 clones, 87% of them appearing once. Sample: PBMCs, taken around atezolizumab (anti-PD-L1) treatment. Receptor source: a woman in her 70s with urothelial cancer.

The rearrangement links TRBV28 to TRBJ1-4, with D unresolved. This CDR3 has 14 residues. The germline V and J ends were trimmed by 4 bases and 5 bases, with 11 bases remaining between them. Germline loops: CDR1 MDHEN, CDR2 SYDVKM. CDR3 sequence reads: CASSSLGENEKLFF. In nucleotides, the CDR3 is TGTGCCAGCAGTTCACTCGGGGAAAATGAAAAACTGTTTTTT.

This rearrangement joins TRBV30 to TRBJ2-3, with D perhaps TRBD2 (5 bases). Looked up from germline, CDR1 is GTSNPN and CDR2 is SVGIG (reference sequence). The CDR3 spans 14 residues. Trimming cost V 4 bases and J 3 bases, with 14 bases left between them. The CDR3 reads CAWNRGYITDTQYF. For the CDR3, the DNA is TGTGCCTGGAATCGAGGGTACATTACAGATACGCAGTATTTT.